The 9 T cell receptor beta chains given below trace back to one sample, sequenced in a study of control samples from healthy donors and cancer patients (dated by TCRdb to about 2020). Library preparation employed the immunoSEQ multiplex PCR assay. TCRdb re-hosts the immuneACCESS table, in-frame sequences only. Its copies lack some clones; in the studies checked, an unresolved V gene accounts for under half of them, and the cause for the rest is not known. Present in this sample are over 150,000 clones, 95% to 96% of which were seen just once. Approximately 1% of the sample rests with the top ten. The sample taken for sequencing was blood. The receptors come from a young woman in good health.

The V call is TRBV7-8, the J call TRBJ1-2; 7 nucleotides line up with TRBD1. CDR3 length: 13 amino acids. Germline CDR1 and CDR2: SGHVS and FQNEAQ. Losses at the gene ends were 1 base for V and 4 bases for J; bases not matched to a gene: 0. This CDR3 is CASSLGTGYGYTF. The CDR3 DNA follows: TGTGCCAGCAGCTTAGGGACAGGCTATGGCTACACCTTC. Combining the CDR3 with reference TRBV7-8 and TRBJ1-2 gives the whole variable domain GAGVSQSPRYKVAKRGQDVALRCDPISGHVSLFWYQQALGQGPEFLTYFQNEAQLDKSGLPSDRFFAERPEGSVSTLKIQRTQQEDSAVYLCASSLGTGYGYTFGSGTRLTVV.

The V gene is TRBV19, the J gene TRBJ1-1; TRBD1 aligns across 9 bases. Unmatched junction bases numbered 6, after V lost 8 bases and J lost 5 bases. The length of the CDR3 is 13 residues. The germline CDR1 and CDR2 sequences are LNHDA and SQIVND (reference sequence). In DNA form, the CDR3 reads TGTGCCAGTCACAGGGGGCGGACGACTGAAGCTTTCTTT. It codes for CASHRGRTTEAFF.

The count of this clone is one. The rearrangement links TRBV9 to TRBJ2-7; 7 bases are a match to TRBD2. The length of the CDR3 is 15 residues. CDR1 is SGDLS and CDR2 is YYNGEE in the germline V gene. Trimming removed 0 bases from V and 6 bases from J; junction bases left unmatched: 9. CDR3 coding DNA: TGTGCCAGCAGCGTAGGCGGTGCGGGAGTGGTCGAGCAGTACTTC. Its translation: CASSVGGAGVVEQYF. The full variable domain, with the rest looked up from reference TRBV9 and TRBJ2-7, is DSGVTQTPKHLITATGQRVTLRCSPRSGDLSVYWYQQSLDQGLQFLIQYYNGEERAKGNILERFSAQQFPDLHSELNLSSLELGDSALYFCASSVGGAGVVEQYFGPGTRLTVT.

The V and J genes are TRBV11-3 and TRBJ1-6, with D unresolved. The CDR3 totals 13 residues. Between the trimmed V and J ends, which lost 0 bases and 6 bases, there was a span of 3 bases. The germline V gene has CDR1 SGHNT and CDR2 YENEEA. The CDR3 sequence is CASSLDSNSPLHF. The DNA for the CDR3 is TGTGCCAGCAGCTTAGACAGTAATTCACCCCTCCACTTT. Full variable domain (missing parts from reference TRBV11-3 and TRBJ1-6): EAGVVQSPRYKIIEKKQPVAFWCNPISGHNTLYWYLQNLGQGPELLIRYENEEAVDDSQLPKDRFSAERLKGVDSTLKIQPAELGDSAVYLCASSLDSNSPLHFGNGTRLTVT.

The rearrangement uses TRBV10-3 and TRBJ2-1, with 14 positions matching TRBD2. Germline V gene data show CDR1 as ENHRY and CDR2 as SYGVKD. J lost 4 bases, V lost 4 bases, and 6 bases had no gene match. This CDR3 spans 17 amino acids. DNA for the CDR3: TGTGCCATCAGTGCGACTAGCGGGGGGGGTTTATACAATGAGCAGTTCTTC. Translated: CAISATSGGGLYNEQFF.

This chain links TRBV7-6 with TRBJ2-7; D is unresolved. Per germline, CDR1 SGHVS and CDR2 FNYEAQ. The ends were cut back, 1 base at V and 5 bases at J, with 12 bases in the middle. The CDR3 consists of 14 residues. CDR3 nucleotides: TGTGCCAGCAGCTTAGATCGCTTTGGAGACGAGCAGTACTTC. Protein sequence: CASSLDRFGDEQYF.

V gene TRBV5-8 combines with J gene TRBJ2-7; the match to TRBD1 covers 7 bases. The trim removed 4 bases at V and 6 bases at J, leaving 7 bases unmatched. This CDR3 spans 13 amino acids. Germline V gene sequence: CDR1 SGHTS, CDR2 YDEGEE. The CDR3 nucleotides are TGTGCCAGCAGCAAGAGGGGGCCGGGCGAGCAGTACTTC. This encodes CASSKRGPGEQYF.

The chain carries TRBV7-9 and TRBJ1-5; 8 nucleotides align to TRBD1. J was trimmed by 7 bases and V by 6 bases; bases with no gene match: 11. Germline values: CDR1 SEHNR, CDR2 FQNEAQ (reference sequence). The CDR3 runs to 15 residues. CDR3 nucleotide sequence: TGTGCCAGCAGACACGGACAGGGTCAAGGGCAGCCCCAGCATTTT. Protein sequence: CASRHGQGQGQPQHF.

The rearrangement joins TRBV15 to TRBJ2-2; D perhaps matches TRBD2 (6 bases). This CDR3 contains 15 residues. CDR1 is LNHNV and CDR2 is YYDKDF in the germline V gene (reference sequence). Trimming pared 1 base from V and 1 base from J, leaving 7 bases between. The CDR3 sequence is CATSRAGGNTGELFF. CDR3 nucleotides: TGTGCCACCAGCAGAGCCGGGGGGAACACCGGGGAGCTGTTTTTT.